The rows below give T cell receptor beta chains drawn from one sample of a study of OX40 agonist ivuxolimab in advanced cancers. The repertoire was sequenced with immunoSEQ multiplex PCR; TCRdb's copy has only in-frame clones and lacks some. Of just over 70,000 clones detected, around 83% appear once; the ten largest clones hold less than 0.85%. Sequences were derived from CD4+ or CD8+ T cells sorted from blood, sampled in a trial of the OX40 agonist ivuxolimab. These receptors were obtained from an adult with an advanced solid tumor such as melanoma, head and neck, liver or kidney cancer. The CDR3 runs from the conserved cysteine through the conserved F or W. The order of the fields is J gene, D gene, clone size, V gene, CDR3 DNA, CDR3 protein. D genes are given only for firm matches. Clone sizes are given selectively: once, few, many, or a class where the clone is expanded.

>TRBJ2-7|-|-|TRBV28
TGTGCCAGCAGCGGGGGACGGAGCTCCTACGAGCAGTACTTC
CASSGGRSSYEQYF
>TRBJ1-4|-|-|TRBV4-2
TGTGCCAGCAGCCAAGAAGCGGGGGCAACTAATGAAAAACTGTTTTTT
CASSQEAGATNEKLFF
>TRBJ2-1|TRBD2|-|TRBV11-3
TGTGCCAGCAGCCGTGGGCGGGGACTACACAATGAGCAGTTCTTC
CASSRGRGLHNEQFF
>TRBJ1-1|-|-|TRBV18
TGTGCCAGCTCATCGAGCAGGGGGAACACTGAAGCTTTCTTT
CASSSSRGNTEAFF
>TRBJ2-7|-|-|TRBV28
TGTGCCAGCAGATCAACCTCCGCCCAGTACTTC
CASRSTSAQYF
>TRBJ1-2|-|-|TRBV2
TGTGCCAGCAGTGAAGCACAGGGAAGCTATGGCTACACCTTC
CASSEAQGSYGYTF
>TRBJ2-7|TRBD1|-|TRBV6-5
TGTGCCAGCACGGAGAACAGGGGAAAAGAGCAGTACTTC
CASTENRGKEQYF
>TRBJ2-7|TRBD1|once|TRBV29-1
TGCAGCTGCATTGAGGGGGCCCACGAGCAGTACTTC
CSCIEGAHEQYF
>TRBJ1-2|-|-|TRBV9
TGTGCCAGCAGCGGCGGGGGCCGTAGCCCCTATGGCTACACCTTC
CASSGGGRSPYGYTF
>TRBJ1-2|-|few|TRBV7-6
TGTGCCAGCAGCTTGGACACTAACTATGGCTACACCTTC
CASSLDTNYGYTF
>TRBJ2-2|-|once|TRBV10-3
TGTGCCATCAGTGAGTCGACTCCGGGCACCGGGGAGCTGTTTTTT
CAISESTPGTGELFF
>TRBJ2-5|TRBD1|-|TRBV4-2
TGTGCCAGCACCCGGGGAGGACAGGGGGCCATGGAGACCCAGTACTTC
CASTRGGQGAMETQYF